The rows below give T cell receptor beta chains drawn from one sample of a study of OX40 agonist ivuxolimab in advanced cancers. The repertoire was sequenced with immunoSEQ multiplex PCR; TCRdb's copy has only in-frame clones and lacks some. The sample has about 62,000 clones, about 91% seen once. This sample comprised CD4+ or CD8+ T cells sorted from blood, obtained in a trial of the OX40 agonist ivuxolimab. The receptors originated from an adult with an advanced solid tumor such as melanoma, head and neck, liver or kidney cancer. The CDR3 runs from the conserved cysteine through the conserved F or W. Each record gives: clone size, V gene, J gene, D gene, CDR3 protein, CDR3 DNA. The D gene is left open where the match is weak. Clone sizes are given selectively: once, few, many, or a class where the clone is expanded.

>.|TRBV4-1|TRBJ2-6|TRBD1
CASSGDRGAGANVLTF
TGCGCCAGCAGCGGCGACAGGGGGGCTGGGGCCAACGTCCTGACTTTC
>.|TRBV28|TRBJ2-5|.
CASSSPWEETQYF
TGTGCCAGCAGTTCTCCGTGGGAGGAGACCCAGTACTTC
>.|TRBV13|TRBJ2-6|.
CASSLPTESTGANVLTF
TGTGCCAGCAGCTTACCCACCGAAAGTACTGGGGCCAACGTCCTGACTTTC
>.|TRBV29-1|TRBJ1-2|.
CSVVATYGYTF
TGCAGCGTTGTGGCAACCTATGGCTACACCTTC
>.|TRBV4-1|TRBJ2-3|.
CASSHPADTQYF
TGCGCCAGCAGCCACCCGGCAGATACGCAGTATTTT
>.|TRBV2|TRBJ1-1|.
CASGGTEAFF
TGTGCCAGCGGTGGGACTGAAGCTTTCTTT
>.|TRBV19|TRBJ2-7|.
CASSISGTLSYEQYF
TGTGCCAGTAGTATTTCAGGGACTCTCTCCTACGAGCAGTACTTC
>.|TRBV4-1|TRBJ2-2|.
CASSQDYTGELFF
TGCGCCAGCAGCCAAGATTACACCGGGGAGCTGTTTTTT
>.|TRBV27|TRBJ2-7|TRBD2
CASSFPGTSGRNWNEQYF
TGTGCCAGCAGTTTCCCCGGGACTAGCGGGAGGAATTGGAACGAGCAGTACTTC
>.|TRBV27|TRBJ2-1|.
CASSPSASSYNEQFF
TGTGCCAGCAGTCCTAGCGCGAGCTCCTACAATGAGCAGTTCTTC
>.|TRBV6-5|TRBJ1-1|.
CASSLSGGTEAFF
TGTGCCAGCAGTTTGTCGGGGGGCACTGAAGCTTTCTTT
>.|TRBV7-6|TRBJ2-2|.
CASSPIGSVDFRYTGELFF
TGTGCCAGCAGCCCCATAGGGTCCGTCGACTTCCGATACACCGGGGAGCTGTTTTTT
>.|TRBV6-5|TRBJ2-1|.
CASSFHNEQFF
TGTGCCAGCAGTTTTCACAATGAGCAGTTCTTC
>.|TRBV7-9|TRBJ2-2|.
CASPPGTGELFF
TGTGCCAGTCCCCCGGGGACCGGGGAGCTGTTTTTT
>.|TRBV11-1|TRBJ2-7|.
CASSLGGNRWDF
TGTGCCAGCAGCTTAGGTGGGAACAGGTGGGACTTC
>.|TRBV19|TRBJ1-1|.
CASSIGGLKTEAFF
TGTGCCAGTAGTATAGGGGGGCTTAAGACTGAAGCTTTCTTT
>few|TRBV27|TRBJ2-3|.
CASSGPGRPSTDTQYF
TGTGCCAGCAGTGGCCCGGGTCGGCCTAGCACAGATACGCAGTATTTT
>.|TRBV9|TRBJ2-2|TRBD2
CASSLPSRGGQVGELFF
TGTGCCAGCAGCTTACCTTCGCGGGGGGGCCAGGTCGGGGAGCTGTTTTTT
>.|TRBV5-1|TRBJ2-7|.
CASSLDGVGTYEQYF
TGCGCCAGCAGCTTGGACGGGGTCGGCACCTACGAGCAGTACTTC
>.|TRBV7-9|TRBJ1-3|.
CASSLVGNTIYF
TGTGCCAGCAGCTTAGTTGGAAACACCATATATTTT
>few|TRBV4-2|TRBJ1-2|.
CASSQVDHYGYTF
TGTGCCAGCAGCCAAGTGGACCACTATGGCTACACCTTC
>.|TRBV4-2|TRBJ2-2|TRBD1
CASSHIRDSPGLFTGELFF
TGTGCCAGCAGCCATATCCGGGACAGCCCTGGACTGTTCACCGGGGAGCTGTTTTTT
>.|TRBV27|TRBJ1-1|.
CASSLWVPKTDSTPEAFF
TGTGCCAGCAGTTTATGGGTCCCCAAAACCGACAGCACCCCTGAAGCTTTCTTT
>once|TRBV7-2|TRBJ2-3|.
CASSLAGTSTDTQYF
TGTGCCAGCAGCTTAGCGGGGACTAGCACAGATACGCAGTATTTT
>.|TRBV5-4|TRBJ2-7|TRBD2
CASSSRGEVPYEQYF
TGTGCCAGCAGCTCGCGGGGGGAAGTCCCCTACGAGCAGTACTTC
>.|TRBV19|TRBJ2-2|.
CATITWQGGSNTGELFF
TGTGCCACCATTACTTGGCAGGGAGGTTCGAACACCGGGGAGCTGTTTTTT
>.|TRBV4-1|TRBJ2-7|TRBD1
CASSQGPQGFSYEQYF
TGCGCCAGCAGCCAAGGGCCACAGGGGTTCTCCTACGAGCAGTACTTC
>.|TRBV2|TRBJ2-3|.
CASKDTQYF
TGTGCCAGCAAAGATACGCAGTATTTT
>.|TRBV5-4|TRBJ2-2|.
CASSFGVVRGELFF
TGTGCCAGCAGCTTCGGGGTTGTAAGGGGGGAGCTGTTTTTT
>.|TRBV6-1|TRBJ2-7|TRBD2
CASSVSQRGGGYEQYF
TGTGCCAGCAGTGTGAGTCAGCGGGGGGGCGGGTACGAGCAGTACTTC
>.|TRBV2|TRBJ1-2|TRBD1
CASSEEQGTGDGYTF
TGTGCCAGCAGTGAAGAACAAGGGACAGGGGATGGCTACACCTTC
>.|TRBV27|TRBJ1-6|.
CASSFTEDYNSPLHF
TGTGCCAGCAGTTTCACGGAGGACTATAATTCACCCCTCCACTTT
>.|TRBV7-6|TRBJ1-4|TRBD1
CASSLTGGNNEKLFF
TGTGCCAGCAGCTTGACAGGGGGTAATAATGAAAAACTGTTTTTT
>.|TRBV6-5|TRBJ2-7|.
CASSYYGITYEQYF
TGTGCCAGCAGTTACTATGGGATTACCTACGAGCAGTACTTC
>.|TRBV16|TRBJ1-5|.
CASSQDAPSNQPQHF
TGTGCCAGCAGCCAGGACGCCCCGAGCAATCAGCCCCAGCATTTT
>.|TRBV19|TRBJ2-1|.
CASSPSVDYNEQFF
TGTGCCAGTAGCCCGAGTGTGGACTACAATGAGCAGTTCTTC
>.|TRBV7-6|TRBJ1-5|.
CASSLWAGDQPQHF
TGTGCCAGCAGCTTGTGGGCAGGGGATCAGCCCCAGCATTTT
>.|TRBV6-1|TRBJ2-1|TRBD1
CCTGVSYNEQFF
TGTTGCACAGGGGTATCCTACAATGAGCAGTTCTTC
>once|TRBV7-2|TRBJ2-5|.
CASSFTESQETQYF
TGTGCCAGCAGCTTCACCGAGAGCCAAGAGACCCAGTACTTC
>few|TRBV5-6|TRBJ1-2|TRBD1
CASSGQGARVYGYTF
TGTGCCAGCAGTGGACAGGGGGCTCGTGTCTATGGCTACACCTTC
>once|TRBV4-3|TRBJ2-1|.
CASSQYADRMLDEQFF
TGCGCCAGCAGCCAATACGCCGACCGAATGCTGGATGAGCAGTTCTTC
>.|TRBV9|TRBJ1-1|.
CASSPEGGKSTEAFF
TGTGCCAGCAGCCCCGAGGGGGGGAAAAGCACTGAAGCTTTCTTT
>.|TRBV29-1|TRBJ2-1|.
CSVVFVLGVNEQFF
TGCAGCGTTGTATTTGTATTAGGGGTCAATGAGCAGTTCTTC
>.|TRBV4-2|TRBJ1-3|.
CASSQSLGSGNTIYF
TGTGCCAGCAGCCAGTCATTGGGCTCTGGAAACACCATATATTTT
>few|TRBV5-6|TRBJ2-3|TRBD1
CASSRGQGRTDTQYF
TGTGCCAGCAGCCGGGGACAGGGTCGCACAGATACGCAGTATTTT
>once|TRBV4-1|TRBJ2-2|.
CASSQDLNTGELFF
TGCGCCAGCAGCCAAGACTTGAACACCGGGGAGCTGTTTTTT
>.|TRBV29-1|TRBJ1-3|.
CSVEGLRGRESGNTIYF
TGCAGCGTTGAAGGCTTGCGGGGAAGGGAGTCTGGAAACACCATATATTTT
>.|TRBV7-9|TRBJ2-5|.
CASSSSTGYETQYF
TGTGCCAGCAGCTCCTCAACAGGGTACGAGACCCAGTACTTC
>few|TRBV19|TRBJ2-1|.
CASRAGYNEQFF
TGTGCCAGTAGGGCAGGTTACAATGAGCAGTTCTTC
>.|TRBV13|TRBJ1-3|TRBD1
CASSLGRGTGAIGNTIYF
TGTGCCAGCAGCTTAGGCCGGGGGACAGGGGCGATTGGAAACACCATATATTTT
>.|TRBV14|TRBJ2-1|TRBD1
CASSLGQGHYNEQFF
TGTGCCAGCAGCCTGGGACAGGGCCATTACAATGAGCAGTTCTTC